This entry concerns a single T cell receptor beta chain. The source of the sample is a study of blood T cell repertoires in COVID-19. Overall study: Sites in the United States, Italy and Spain provided acute and convalescent COVID-19 samples. The analysed material was cDNA or gDNA that came from T cells, B-cell-depleted T cells, or PBMCs.

In the source study's methods: For nucleated cells, counts were estimated from reference gene primer amplification. Only in-frame clones appear in the TCRdb table, and some are missing; sequencing was by immunoSEQ multiplex PCR. V, J and clone size reflect that table, while D and trimming were determined from the DNA. The repertoire includes nearly 200,000 clones, 70% to 85% of them detected once, and about 6.9% sits in the top ten. The germline V gene has CDR1 MNHEY and CDR2 SVGEGT. The CDR3 has 15 amino acids. J lost 2 bases, V lost 5 bases, and 6 bases had no gene match. Sequenced sample: peripheral blood. The source is a human donor with acute or convalescent COVID-19. The donor label of this sample is uncertain. The chain has TRBV6-2 or TRBV6-3 and TRBJ2-1; TRBD1 matches 7 bases. This chain's CDR3 is CASSTHDRAYNEQFF. The CDR3 region has the DNA TGTGCCAGCAGTACCCACGACAGGGCCTACAATGAGCAGTTCTTC.